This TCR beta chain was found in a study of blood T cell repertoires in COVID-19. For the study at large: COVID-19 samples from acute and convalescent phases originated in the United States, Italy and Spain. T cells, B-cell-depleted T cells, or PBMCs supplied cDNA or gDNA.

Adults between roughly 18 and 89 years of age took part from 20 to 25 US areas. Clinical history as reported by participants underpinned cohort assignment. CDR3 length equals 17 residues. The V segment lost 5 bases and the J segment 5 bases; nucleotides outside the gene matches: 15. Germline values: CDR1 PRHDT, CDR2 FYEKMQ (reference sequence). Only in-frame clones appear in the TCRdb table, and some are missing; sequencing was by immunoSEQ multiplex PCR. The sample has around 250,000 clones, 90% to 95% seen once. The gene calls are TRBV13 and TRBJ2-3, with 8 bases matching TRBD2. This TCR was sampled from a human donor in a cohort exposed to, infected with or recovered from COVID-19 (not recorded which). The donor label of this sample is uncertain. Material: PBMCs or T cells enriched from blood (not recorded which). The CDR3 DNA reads TGTGCCAGCAGCCCCGATATAGGAGCGGGGGATGGAGATACGCAGTATTTT. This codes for CASSPDIGAGDGDTQYF.